This T cell receptor (beta chain) was identified during a study of blood T cell repertoires in COVID-19. The assay was immunoSEQ multiplex PCR, and TCRdb's table has in-frame clones only and misses some. The sample includes 210,000 or so clones, 83% of them seen just once. This CDR3 is built from 12 residues. V gave up 5 bases and J gave up 14 bases, with 18 bases separating them. The rearrangement links TRBV12-3 or TRBV12-4 to TRBJ1-2; D possibly corresponds to TRBD1 (5 bases). The source of this sequence is a woman aged 25 to 45 with COVID-19, enrolled during active disease. Sequencing input: peripheral blood. In nucleotides, the CDR3 is TGTGCCAGCAGTACTACGGGACTCAGCGGGACCTTC. Protein product: CASSTTGLSGTF.